A selection of T cell receptor beta chains follows, all from one sample in a study of shared T cell receptors in the human thymus. Using immunoSEQ multiplex PCR, the repertoire was profiled, and TCRdb retains in-frame clones only, with some absent. The profile shows about 610,000 clones, around 89% of them singletons. A further study also used this sample, focusing on human thymus T cells.

What was sequenced was thymocytes. These receptors came from a boy in the first two years of life with a congenital heart defect. CDR3s include the opening cysteine and the closing phenylalanine or tryptophan. A D gene is named only where the DNA matches it firmly. The size field is filled for only some rows; it gives once, few, many or a size class.

j_gene: TRBJ1-2; d_gene: TRBD1; v_gene: TRBV29-1; abundance: .; CDR3nt: TGCAGCGTTCGACAGGGAGCTAACTATGGCTACACCTTC; CDR3aa: CSVRQGANYGYTF
j_gene: TRBJ2-7; d_gene: .; v_gene: TRBV30; abundance: .; CDR3nt: TGTGCCTGGAGCCGCACTCGGGACACCATAGGGTACGAGCAGTACTTC; CDR3aa: CAWSRTRDTIGYEQYF
j_gene: TRBJ2-7; d_gene: TRBD1; v_gene: TRBV19; abundance: .; CDR3nt: TGTGCCAGTAGTGTGGGGGACAGGTTCTACGAGCAGTACTTC; CDR3aa: CASSVGDRFYEQYF
j_gene: TRBJ2-1; d_gene: TRBD2; v_gene: TRBV4-2; abundance: once; CDR3nt: TGTGCCAGCAGCCAAGTGGGCCCGGGGACTAGCGACTACAATGAGCAGTTCTTC; CDR3aa: CASSQVGPGTSDYNEQFF
j_gene: TRBJ2-3; d_gene: .; v_gene: TRBV19; abundance: few; CDR3nt: TGTGCCAGTAGTCCCTATCCGGCTAGCAGACACACAGATACGCAGTATTTT; CDR3aa: CASSPYPASRHTDTQYF
j_gene: TRBJ2-7; d_gene: .; v_gene: TRBV19; abundance: .; CDR3nt: TGTGCCAGTAGTATAGGGGCAGGGGATCCCCGCGAGCAGTACTTC; CDR3aa: CASSIGAGDPREQYF
j_gene: TRBJ2-3; d_gene: TRBD2; v_gene: TRBV4-1; abundance: few; CDR3nt: TGCGCCAGCAGCCAAGATGGACTAGCGGGAGGGATACGTACGCAGTATTTT; CDR3aa: CASSQDGLAGGIRTQYF
j_gene: TRBJ2-3; d_gene: TRBD2; v_gene: TRBV7-2; abundance: .; CDR3nt: TGTGCCAGCAGCTTAGGCCTAGCGGGTTTCACAGATACGCAGTATTTT; CDR3aa: CASSLGLAGFTDTQYF
j_gene: TRBJ2-7; d_gene: TRBD2; v_gene: TRBV7-2; abundance: .; CDR3nt: TGTGCCAGCAGCTTACGCCTAGCGGAAGACGAGCAGTACTTC; CDR3aa: CASSLRLAEDEQYF
j_gene: TRBJ1-1; d_gene: TRBD1; v_gene: TRBV7-3; abundance: .; CDR3nt: TGTGCCAGCAGCTTAAAGGGCAGGGGACAGGGGATCACTGAAGCTTTCTTT; CDR3aa: CASSLKGRGQGITEAFF
j_gene: TRBJ1-5; d_gene: .; v_gene: TRBV5-1; abundance: .; CDR3nt: TGCGCCAGCAGCTTACATCCCGCCATCAGGTTCCCCCAGCATTTT; CDR3aa: CASSLHPAIRFPQHF
j_gene: TRBJ2-7; d_gene: .; v_gene: TRBV13; abundance: .; CDR3nt: TGTGCCAGCGGGGAGTCGCCCTACGAGCAGTACTTC; CDR3aa: CASGESPYEQYF
j_gene: TRBJ2-7; d_gene: .; v_gene: TRBV4-3; abundance: .; CDR3nt: TGCGCCAGCAGCCAAGAACTGGCGACTTTCTACGAGCAGTACTTC; CDR3aa: CASSQELATFYEQYF
j_gene: TRBJ2-1; d_gene: .; v_gene: TRBV5-4; abundance: .; CDR3nt: TGTGCCAGCAGCTTGCCGTACTCCTACAATGAGCAGTTCTTC; CDR3aa: CASSLPYSYNEQFF
j_gene: TRBJ2-7; d_gene: .; v_gene: TRBV11-3; abundance: .; CDR3nt: TGTGCCAGCAGCTTAGATCCCGGGCAGGGAAGCTCCTACGAGCAGTACTTC; CDR3aa: CASSLDPGQGSSYEQYF
j_gene: TRBJ2-7; d_gene: TRBD1; v_gene: TRBV19; abundance: .; CDR3nt: TGTGCCAGTAGTAACCGGGACAGGGCATACGAGCAGTACTTC; CDR3aa: CASSNRDRAYEQYF
j_gene: TRBJ2-7; d_gene: .; v_gene: TRBV10-3; abundance: once; CDR3nt: TGTGCCATCAGTGACATCGGAGGCTACGAGCAGTACTTC; CDR3aa: CAISDIGGYEQYF
j_gene: TRBJ2-2; d_gene: .; v_gene: TRBV5-1; abundance: .; CDR3nt: TGCGCCAGCAGCTTGCACTCAAACACCGGGGAGCTGTTTTTT; CDR3aa: CASSLHSNTGELFF